This T cell receptor (beta chain) stems from a study of OX40 agonist ivuxolimab in advanced cancers. Study-level background: Ivuxolimab was a fully human IgG2 agonistic monoclonal antibody targeting the costimulatory receptor OX40 (CD134). Intravenous ivuxolimab was administered to patients every 2 weeks at six dose levels: 0.01, 0.1, 0.3, 1.5, 3 and 10 mg/kg. Among the roughly 52 dose-escalation patients, around 20 had hepatocellular carcinoma, roughly 15 melanoma, 9 renal cell carcinoma and 9 head and neck cancer. A male proportion of 82.7% and a mean age of 60 years, ranging from about 20 to 80, were recorded for the dose-escalation cohort. Prior anti-PD-1, anti-PD-L1 or anti-CTLA-4 therapy was permitted, and checkpoint inhibitors had been received by less than 45% of dose-escalation patients. Three dose-escalation patients achieved partial responses, one with hepatocellular carcinoma and two with cutaneous melanoma. The purpose of peripheral TCRbeta sequencing was to test whether ivuxolimab changed TCR sequence diversity and led to clonal T-cell expansion. The monotherapy dose-escalation portion (N of about 57 patients) of the phase I ivuxolimab trial is reported in the paper. Overall study outcomes, separate from this receptor: Which antigens the clonally expanded peripheral T cells were specific for was not determined. At doses of 0.1 to 3.0 mg/kg, clonal expansion of both CD4+ and CD8+ blood T cells was observed from baseline to week 6. Low levels of normalized T-cell clonal expansion were also shown by some nonresponding patients. Partial responders in the 0.1-3.0 mg/kg groups had among the lowest normalized peripheral clonal expansion, especially among CD8+ T cells. After ivuxolimab, expanded clones were on average more numerous among CD8+ T cells than among CD4+ T cells.

Patients with a history of autoimmune disease or receiving systemic immunosuppression were excluded from the trial. Peripheral blood for TCR sequencing was collected from all dose cohorts at baseline, on cycle 4 day 1, and on cycle 7 day 1. The samples were taken from a phase I, first-in-human, multicenter, open-label dose-escalation trial of ivuxolimab. Adults with locally advanced or metastatic melanoma, renal cell, hepatocellular, or head and neck squamous cell carcinoma were enrolled in the trial. Before TCR sequencing, CD4+ T cells and CD8+ T cells were sorted from peripheral blood as separate populations. On this clone itself: Its recognized antigen is unknown. Per-base qualities were not stored, and no clone one base away is much larger.

The CDR3 starts with the cysteine, ends with the phenylalanine, and has 15 residues. The sequence is cut down to CDR3 DNA, 45 bases in frame from base 1. CDR1 and CDR2, per the germline V gene, are MNHEY and SVGAGI. For this chain, trimming is 6 bases at the V end and 4 bases at the J end, and the number of junction bases without a gene match is 11. Genomic DNA was extracted from sorted cells for sequencing of the TCRbeta CDR3 region. The immunoSEQ Assay was used for sequencing of TCRbeta CDR3 regions. The table was pulled from immuneACCESS by TCRdb, which kept in-frame rearrangements only. Such tables lose some clones; where checked, under half of the loss comes from unresolved V genes, and the rest has no known cause. The sample table contains tens of thousands of clones; only one count was recorded for 88% of them. Roughly an eighth of the sample belongs to the ten largest clones.

The TCR sequence derives from an adult with an advanced solid tumor such as melanoma, head and neck, liver or kidney cancer. The sequence is built from TRBV6-5 and TRBJ1-2, and TRBD1 aligns with 7 junction nucleotides. Sequencing used CD4+ or CD8+ T cells sorted from blood, obtained in a trial of the OX40 agonist ivuxolimab. The DNA sequence is TGTGCCAGCAGCCAGGGACAGCCGCTTCTCTATGGCTACACCTTC. The encoded protein is CASSQGQPLLYGYTF.